This TCR beta chain derives from a study of beta chain features in type 1 diabetes. The authors reverse transcribed all of the isolated RNA, so sequencing captured expressed TCRB transcripts. The data were produced by immunoSEQ multiplex PCR, yet TCRdb's version contains in-frame clones alone and is incomplete. The table shows under 400,000 clones, with 14% occurring only once. Per germline, CDR1 SGHAT and CDR2 FQNNGV. After removal of 6 bases from V and 7 bases from J, the junction contained 3 bases not matched to a gene. The CDR3 sequence is 13 residues long. This clone was recorded a few times. Material: central memory CD4+ T cells from blood. This chain uses TRBV11-2 with TRBJ2-1, with TRBD2 matching over 10 bases. The TCR sequence derives from a man aged 25-45 years in good health. CDR3 protein: CASRLAGTNEQFF. DNA of the CDR3: TGTGCCAGCAGACTAGCGGGAACGAATGAGCAGTTCTTC.